These 27 T cell receptor beta chains share one sample of origin, sequenced in a study of blood T cell repertoires in COVID-19. The repertoire was sequenced with immunoSEQ multiplex PCR; TCRdb's copy has only in-frame clones and lacks some. The table shows about 81,000 clones, with roughly 84% occurring only once. Sequenced sample: peripheral blood. The receptors come from a woman in her 70s with acute or convalescent COVID-19.

The chain couples TRBV7-9 to TRBJ1-1, with 9 bases aligning to TRBD1. Germline V gene lookup returns CDR1 SEHNR and CDR2 FQNEAQ (reference sequence). V was pared by 6 bases and J by 1 base, with 6 bases of the junction left unmatched. The CDR3 has 15 amino acids. The CDR3 reads CASRRQGESNTEAFF. Written as DNA, the CDR3 is TGTGCCAGCAGACGACAGGGGGAATCGAACACTGAAGCTTTCTTT. Looking up the rest from reference TRBV7-9 and TRBJ1-1 gives the full variable domain: DTGVSQNPRHKITKRGQNVTFRCDPISEHNRLYWYRQTLGQGPEFLTYFQNEAQLEKSRLLSDRFSAERPKGSFSTLEIQRTEQGDSAMYLCASRRQGESNTEAFFGQGTRLTVV.

The rearrangement joins TRBV5-1 to TRBJ2-7, with 8 bases aligning to TRBD1. This CDR3 comprises 15 residues. V gave up 3 bases and J gave up 7 bases; unmatched junction bases: 12. CDR1 and CDR2 from the germline V gene are SGHRS and YFSETQ. CDR3 nucleotides: TGCGCCAGCAGCTATGGAATGGGACAGGTGGAGGAGCAGTACGTC. Protein sequence: CASSYGMGQVEEQYV.

The J gene is TRBJ2-1, the V gene TRBV5-8; 11 bases match TRBD2. This CDR3 comprises 16 residues. After removal of 4 bases from V and 4 bases from J, the junction contained 7 bases not matched to a gene. Germline-derived CDR1 and CDR2 are SGHTS and YDEGEE. The CDR3 region has the DNA TGTGCCAGCAGCCAGGGGACTAGCGGACGATACAATGAGCAGTTCTTC. Translating it yields CASSQGTSGRYNEQFF. The complete variable domain, with remaining parts taken from reference TRBV5-8 and TRBJ2-1, reads EAGVTQSPTHLIKTRGQQATLRCSPISGHTSVYWYQQALGLGLQFLLWYDEGEERNRGNFPPRFSGRQFPNYSSELNVNALELEDSALYLCASSQGTSGRYNEQFFGPGTRLTVL.

This sequence joins TRBV4-1 and TRBJ1-2, with D perhaps TRBD1 (6 bases). Germline CDR1 is MGHRA and CDR2 is YSYEKL. V shed 1 base and J shed 2 bases, with 14 bases lying between them. CDR3 length equals 16 residues. The CDR3 nucleotides read TGCGCCAGCAGCCAAGGATGGGGGGGCCAGAACTATGGCTACACCTTC. The encoded protein is CASSQGWGGQNYGYTF.

CDR3 protein: CATGGGGNTEAFF. CDR3 bases: TGTGCCACCGGAGGCGGGGGAAACACTGAAGCTTTCTTT. V and J are TRBV5-6 and TRBJ1-1; tentative D call: TRBD1 (5 bases). CDR3 length: 13 amino acids. The germline V gene encodes CDR1 SGHDT and CDR2 YYEEEE. V lost 9 bases, J lost 2 bases, and 14 bases lay in between.

This rearrangement joins TRBV29-1 to TRBJ1-1, with TRBD1 as a possible D gene (6 bases). This CDR3 region has 14 residues. Germline CDR1 SQVTM, CDR2 ANQGSEA. The ends were cut back, 8 bases at V and 1 base at J, with 17 bases in the middle. CDR3 amino acids: CSLITQGTNTEAFF. As DNA, the CDR3 is TGCAGCCTTATCACCCAGGGGACGAACACTGAAGCTTTCTTT.

CDR3 sequence reads: CASSSGTGYRDTQYF. In DNA form, the CDR3 reads TGCGCCAGCAGCTCCGGGACAGGGTATAGGGATACGCAGTATTTT. The chain has TRBV5-1 and TRBJ2-3; 9 positions match TRBD1. V was clipped by 3 bases and J by 6 bases; unmatched bases: 8. This CDR3 is 15 amino acids long. Germline loops: CDR1 SGHRS, CDR2 YFSETQ.

This clone was found once. This chain links TRBV5-4 with TRBJ1-5; D gene unclear. Germline V gives CDR1 SGHNT, CDR2 YYREEE (reference sequence). With 0 bases removed from V and 5 bases from J, the gap between germline ends came to 12 bases. The CDR3 sequence is 15 residues long. CDR3 in DNA: TGTGCCAGCAGCTTGGACGGTTTACCGGATCAGCCCCAGCATTTT. This codes for CASSLDGLPDQPQHF. The variable domain in full, with the rest retrieved from reference TRBV5-4 and TRBJ1-5, is ETGVTQSPTHLIKTRGQQVTLRCSSQSGHNTVSWYQQALGQGPQFIFQYYREEENGRGNFPPRFSGLQFPNYSSELNVNALELDDSALYLCASSLDGLPDQPQHFGDGTRLSIL.

The rearrangement uses TRBV6-2 or TRBV6-3 and TRBJ2-1, with 10 bases identical to TRBD1. Germline trimming cut 2 bases from V and 5 bases from J; bases unmatched to any gene: 9. This CDR3 has 17 amino acids. CDR1 and CDR2 from the germline V gene are MNHEY and SVGEGT. Here the CDR3 DNA reads TGTGCCAGCAGTTACGCCGGCGGGACAGGGGCTAACAATGAGCAGTTCTTC. Translating it yields CASSYAGGTGANNEQFF.

The CDR3 DNA reads as TGTGCCACCCTGGAGCGTAGCGGGGGGTTGAGCACAGATACGCAGTATTTT. This translates into CATLERSGGLSTDTQYF. The chain couples TRBV15 to TRBJ2-3, with TRBD2 matching 10 bases. Germline V gene lookup returns CDR1 LNHNV and CDR2 YYDKDF (reference sequence). The CDR3 has 17 amino acids. V shed 8 bases, J shed 0 bases, and the junction held 11 bases outside the gene matches.

The gene calls are TRBV7-6 and TRBJ2-6, with a weak D call TRBD2 (5 bases). V shed 1 base and J shed 0 bases, with 13 bases lying between them. There are 18 residues in the CDR3. Looked up from germline, CDR1 is SGHVS and CDR2 is FNYEAQ. CDR3 amino acids: CASSLEARTSSGANVLTF. The CDR3 DNA follows: TGTGCCAGCAGCTTAGAGGCACGAACTAGCTCTGGGGCCAACGTCCTGACTTTC.

This clone was counted a few times. CDR3 DNA sequence: TGTGCCAGCAGCTTAGTTTCCAGCCAAGAGACCCAGTACTTC. Amino acids: CASSLVSSQETQYF. The chain carries TRBV7-8 and TRBJ2-5, with no clear D. Germline-derived CDR1 and CDR2 are SGHVS and FQNEAQ. The CDR3 is made up of 14 amino acids. Trimming pared 1 base from V and 1 base from J, leaving 7 bases between. Full variable domain (rest looked up from reference TRBV7-8 and TRBJ2-5): GAGVSQSPRYKVAKRGQDVALRCDPISGHVSLFWYQQALGQGPEFLTYFQNEAQLDKSGLPSDRFFAERPEGSVSTLKIQRTQQEDSAVYLCASSLVSSQETQYFGPGTRLLVL.

J is TRBJ2-1 and V is TRBV6-4, with 10 positions matching TRBD2. Germline-derived CDR1 and CDR2 are MRHNA and SNTAGT. The CDR3 has 16 amino acids. The trim removed 2 bases at V and 9 bases at J, leaving 10 bases unmatched. The CDR3 DNA reads TGTGCCAGCAGTGACCGGAGAGCGGGAGGGGTCGGTGAGCAGTTCTTC. Its protein is CASSDRRAGGVGEQFF.

The count of this clone is one. The chain couples TRBV6-5 to TRBJ1-5; D is uncertain. Trimming stripped 6 bases from V and 2 bases from J, with 8 bases between. The germline V gene encodes CDR1 MNHEY and CDR2 SVGAGI. The CDR3 extends over 13 amino acids. This chain's CDR3 is CASRPLGNQPQHF. The CDR3 DNA is TGTGCCAGCAGGCCATTAGGCAATCAGCCCCAGCATTTT.

V gene TRBV6-6 combines with J gene TRBJ1-2, with D maybe TRBD1 (5 bases). CDR1 MNHNY and CDR2 SVGAGI come from the germline V gene (reference sequence). There are 15 residues in the CDR3. The V end was cut by 0 bases, the J end by 0 bases, with 8 bases between. The CDR3 coding sequence is TGTGCCAGCAGTTACTCCGACAGATCTAACTATGGCTACACCTTC. Encoded protein: CASSYSDRSNYGYTF.

This sequence joins TRBV7-2 and TRBJ1-1, with D possibly TRBD1 on 6 matching bases. Per the germline V gene, CDR1 is SGHTA and CDR2 is FQGNSA. Trimming left V 7 bases short and J 0 bases short, with 15 bases between. This CDR3 has 15 amino acids. This CDR3 is CASTPPGVLNTEAFF. In DNA, the CDR3 is TGTGCCAGCACCCCGCCAGGGGTCCTGAACACTGAAGCTTTCTTT. Using reference TRBV7-2 and TRBJ1-1 for the parts outside the CDR3, the full variable domain is GAGVSQSPSNKVTEKGKDVELRCDPISGHTALYWYRQSLGQGLEFLIYFQGNSAPDKSGLPSDRFSAERTGGSVSTLTIQRTQQEDSAVYLCASTPPGVLNTEAFFGQGTRLTVV.

V gene TRBV6-2 or TRBV6-3 combines with J gene TRBJ2-5, with 9 positions matching TRBD2. Germline V CDR1 and CDR2: MNHEY, SVGEGT. Trimming cost V 4 bases and J 5 bases; bases outside gene matches: 11. The CDR3 is 16 residues long. CDR3 DNA: TGTGCCAGCAGTTCGCGGGCGGGAGGGCCCTCGGAGACCCAGTACTTC. Protein product: CASSSRAGGPSETQYF.

The chain employs TRBV2 and TRBJ2-3, with 14 bases matching TRBD2. V trimming: 5 bases; J trimming: 9 bases; junction bases outside the gene matches: 16. CDR1 and CDR2 (germline): SNHLY, FYNNEI. The CDR3 sequence is 18 residues long. The CDR3 DNA sequence: TGTGCCAGCAGTTTCTTGGTGGGACTAGCGGGGGTTGAAGGCACGCAGTATTTT. It translates to CASSFLVGLAGVEGTQYF.

V gene TRBV6-5 combines with J gene TRBJ1-1; TRBD1 might be the D (5 bases). This CDR3 has 14 residues. The V gene's germline CDR1 is MNHEY and CDR2 SVGAGI. Trimming cost V 3 bases and J 7 bases, with 15 bases left between them. The CDR3 here is CASSYGHQGNEAFF. The DNA of the CDR3 is TGTGCCAGCAGTTATGGTCACCAGGGAAATGAAGCTTTCTTT.

The gene calls are TRBV7-2 and TRBJ2-2; 9 nucleotides match TRBD2. From germline, CDR1 is SGHTA and CDR2 FQGNSA. This CDR3 region has 15 residues. The ends lost 2 bases at V and 7 bases at J; junction bases unmatched: 5. CDR3 nucleotides: TGTGCCAGCAGCTTAAGGCGGGGGGGCGGCGGGGAGCTGTTTTTT. This gives the protein CASSLRRGGGGELFF.

J is TRBJ2-1 and V is TRBV11-2; 15 nucleotides align to TRBD2. Germline CDR1 SGHAT, CDR2 FQNNGV. V was pared by 4 bases and J by 3 bases, with 1 base of the junction left unmatched. This CDR3 is 16 amino acids long. This CDR3 is CASSSGLAGGYNEQFF. CDR3 in DNA: TGTGCCAGCAGCTCGGGACTAGCGGGAGGCTACAATGAGCAGTTCTTC.

The J gene is TRBJ2-3, the V gene TRBV5-1; D possibly corresponds to TRBD1 (5 bases). This CDR3 is built from 15 residues. The germline V gene has CDR1 SGHRS and CDR2 YFSETQ. V lost 2 bases and J lost 4, with 14 bases in between. The CDR3 protein is CASSFGQGLSDTQYF. CDR3 DNA: TGCGCCAGCAGCTTTGGCCAGGGTTTGTCAGATACGCAGTATTTT.

V gene TRBV28 combines with J gene TRBJ1-2; tentative D call: TRBD1 (6 bases). The CDR3 consists of 17 residues. The V end lost 5 bases, the J end lost 8 bases, and 27 bases lay between the germline ends. CDR1 and CDR2 from the germline V gene are MDHEN and SYDVKM. The CDR3 DNA reads TGTGCCAGCAGTCAATCCCCGGCAGGCAGGGGACTAGAGGGCTACACCTTC. Its protein is CASSQSPAGRGLEGYTF.

The gene calls are TRBV15 and TRBJ2-1; 7 bases agree with TRBD2. V lost 5 bases, J lost 5 bases, and 9 bases stayed unmatched. CDR1 LNHNV and CDR2 YYDKDF come from the germline V gene (reference sequence). There are 15 residues in the CDR3. The CDR3 sequence is CATSRNRDYDNEQFF. DNA for the CDR3: TGTGCCACCAGCCGGAACCGGGACTACGACAATGAGCAGTTCTTC.

The chain recombines TRBV4-3 with TRBJ1-4, with 12 bases fitting TRBD1. CDR1 LGHNA and CDR2 YSLEER come from the germline V gene. This CDR3 is built from 16 residues. V lost 4 bases, J lost 8 bases, and 8 bases stayed unmatched. The CDR3, as DNA: TGCGCCAGCAGCCGTCAGAGCGGGACAGGGGGCGAAAAACTGTTTTTT. It specifies CASSRQSGTGGEKLFF.

The chain is built from TRBV10-2 and TRBJ2-3; weak D call: TRBD1 (6 bases). V dropped 7 bases and J dropped 0 bases, with 11 bases sitting between them. In germline, CDR1 is WSHSY, CDR2 SAAADI. This CDR3 is 14 amino acids long. The CDR3 nucleotides are TGCGCCAGCAACCATAGGGGGAGCACAGATACGCAGTATTTT. As protein: CASNHRGSTDTQYF.

This clone was recorded a few times. The genes are TRBV6-5 and TRBJ1-2; a weak D match, TRBD1 (6 bases). Per germline, CDR1 MNHEY and CDR2 SVGAGI. The V gene lost 5 bases and the J gene lost 4 bases, with 14 bases spanning the gap. The CDR3 totals 14 residues. The CDR3 region has the DNA TGTGCCAGCAGTCGAACTGGACAGAGCTATGGCTACACCTTC. This sequence encodes CASSRTGQSYGYTF.